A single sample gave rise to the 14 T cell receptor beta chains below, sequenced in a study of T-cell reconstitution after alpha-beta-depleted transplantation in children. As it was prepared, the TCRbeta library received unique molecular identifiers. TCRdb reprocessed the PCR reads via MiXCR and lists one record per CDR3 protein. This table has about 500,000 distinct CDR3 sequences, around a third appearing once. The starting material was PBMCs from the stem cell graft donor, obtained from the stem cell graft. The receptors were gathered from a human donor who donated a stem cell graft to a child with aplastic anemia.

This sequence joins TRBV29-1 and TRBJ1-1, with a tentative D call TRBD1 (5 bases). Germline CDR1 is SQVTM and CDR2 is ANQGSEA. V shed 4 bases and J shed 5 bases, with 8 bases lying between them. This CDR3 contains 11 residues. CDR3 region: CSVGDVTEAFF. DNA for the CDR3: TGCAGCGTTGGGGACGTAACTGAAGCTTTCTTT.

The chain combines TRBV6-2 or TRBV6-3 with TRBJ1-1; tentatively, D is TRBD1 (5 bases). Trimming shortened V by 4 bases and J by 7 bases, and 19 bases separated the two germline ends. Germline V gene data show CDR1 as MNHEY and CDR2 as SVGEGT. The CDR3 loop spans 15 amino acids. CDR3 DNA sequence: TGTGCCAGCAGTTCCAAATGGGGGATTCTGGGTGAAGCTTTCTTT. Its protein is CASSSKWGILGEAFF.

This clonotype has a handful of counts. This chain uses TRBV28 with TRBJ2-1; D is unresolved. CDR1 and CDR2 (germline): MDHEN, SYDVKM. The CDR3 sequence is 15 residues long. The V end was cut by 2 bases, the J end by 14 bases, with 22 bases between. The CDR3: CASSLNPWRNLGEFF. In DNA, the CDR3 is TGTGCCAGCAGTTTAAATCCCTGGCGCAATCTCGGAGAGTTCTTC.

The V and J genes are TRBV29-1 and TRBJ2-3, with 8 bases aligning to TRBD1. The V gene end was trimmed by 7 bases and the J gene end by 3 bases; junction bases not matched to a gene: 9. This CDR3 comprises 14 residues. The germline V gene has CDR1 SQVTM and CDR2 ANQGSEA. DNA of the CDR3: TGCAGCGCCGACAGGGGACAGATGACAGATACGCAGTATTTT. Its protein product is CSADRGQMTDTQYF.

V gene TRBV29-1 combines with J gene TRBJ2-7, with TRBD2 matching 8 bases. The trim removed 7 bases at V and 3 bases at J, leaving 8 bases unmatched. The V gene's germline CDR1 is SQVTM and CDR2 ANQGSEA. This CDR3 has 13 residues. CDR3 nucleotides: TGCAGCGCCACCGGGACTAGTAGCTACGAGCAGTACTTC. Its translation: CSATGTSSYEQYF.

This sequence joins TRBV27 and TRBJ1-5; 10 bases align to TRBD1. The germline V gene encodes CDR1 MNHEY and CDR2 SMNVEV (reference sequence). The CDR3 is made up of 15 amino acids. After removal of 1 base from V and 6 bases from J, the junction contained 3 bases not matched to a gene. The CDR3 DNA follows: TGTGCCAGCAGTTTATTGGGGACAGGGGTTCAGCCCCAGCATTTT. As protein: CASSLLGTGVQPQHF.

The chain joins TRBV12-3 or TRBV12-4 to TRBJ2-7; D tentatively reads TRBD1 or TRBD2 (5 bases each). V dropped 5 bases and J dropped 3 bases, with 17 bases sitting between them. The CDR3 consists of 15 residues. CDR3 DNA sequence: TGTGCCAGCAGTGAAAGAGGGGATTCACGCTACGAGCAGTACTTC. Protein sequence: CASSERGDSRYEQYF.

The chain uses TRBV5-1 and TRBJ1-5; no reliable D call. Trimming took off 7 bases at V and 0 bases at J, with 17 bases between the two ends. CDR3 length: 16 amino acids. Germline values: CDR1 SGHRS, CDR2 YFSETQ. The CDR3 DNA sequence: TGCGCCAGCCGCGTCCTTAGTCGAAATAGCAATCAGCCCCAGCATTTT. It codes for CASRVLSRNSNQPQHF.

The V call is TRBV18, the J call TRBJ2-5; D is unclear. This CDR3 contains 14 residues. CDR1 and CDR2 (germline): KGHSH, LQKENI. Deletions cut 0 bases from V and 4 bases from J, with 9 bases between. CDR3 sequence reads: CASSPPANRETQYF. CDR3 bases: TGTGCCAGCTCACCACCGGCAAACCGAGAGACCCAGTACTTC.

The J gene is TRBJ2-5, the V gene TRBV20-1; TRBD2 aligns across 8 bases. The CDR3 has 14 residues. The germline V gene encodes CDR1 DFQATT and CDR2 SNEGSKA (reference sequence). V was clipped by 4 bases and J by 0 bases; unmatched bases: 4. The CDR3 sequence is CSAIGGGYQETQYF. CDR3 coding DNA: TGCAGTGCTATAGGCGGGGGGTACCAAGAGACCCAGTACTTC.

The CDR3, as DNA: TGTGCCAGCAGTTACTTGACCGAGGGACTAGCGTTCGATGAGCAGTTCTTC. Its translation: CASSYLTEGLAFDEQFF. This chain links TRBV6-2 or TRBV6-3 with TRBJ2-1; 10 bases align to TRBD2. The CDR3 consists of 17 residues. The junction had 11 bases not matched to a gene; V was cut back by 1 base and J by 8 bases. Germline V gene data show CDR1 as MNHEY and CDR2 as SVGEGT.

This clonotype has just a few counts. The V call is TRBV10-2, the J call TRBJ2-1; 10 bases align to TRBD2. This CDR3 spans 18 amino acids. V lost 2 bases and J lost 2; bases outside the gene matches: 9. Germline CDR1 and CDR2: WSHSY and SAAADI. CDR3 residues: CASSEIGASGSPYNEQFF. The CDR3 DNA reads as TGCGCCAGCAGTGAGATTGGGGCTAGCGGGAGCCCCTACAATGAGCAGTTCTTC.

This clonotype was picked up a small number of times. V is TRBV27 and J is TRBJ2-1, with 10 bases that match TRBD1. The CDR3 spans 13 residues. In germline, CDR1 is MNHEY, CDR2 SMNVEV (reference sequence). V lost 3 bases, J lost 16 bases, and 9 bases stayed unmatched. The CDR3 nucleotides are TGTGCCAGCAGTTTTATCCCCGACAGGGGGCTCTTCTTC. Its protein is CASSFIPDRGLFF.

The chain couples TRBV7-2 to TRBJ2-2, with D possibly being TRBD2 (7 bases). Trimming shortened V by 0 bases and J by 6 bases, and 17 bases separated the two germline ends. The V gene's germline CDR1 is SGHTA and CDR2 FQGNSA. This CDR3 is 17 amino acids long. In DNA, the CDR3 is TGTGCCAGCAGCTTAGCCTCTAGAGGGGGAGGGGCCGGGGAGCTGTTTTTT. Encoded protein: CASSLASRGGGAGELFF.